This T cell receptor (beta chain) comes out of a study of T cells in Graves' hyperthyroidism and ophthalmopathy. Amplified regions were TCR beta CDR3 sequences from RNA transcripts. Using the HTBI primer set, a first-round RT-PCR was run on the TCR CDR3. TCRdb fed the multiplex PCR reads into MiXCR, producing one record per CDR3 protein. Of fewer than 400,000 distinct CDR3 sequences in the sample, roughly 14% are singletons; the top ten hold 25% to 35%. Diagnoses rested on clinical symptoms, serum thyroxine and TRAb, thyroid ultrasound and orbital computed tomography. The sample holds a few counts of this clonotype. Germline assignment: CDR1 MNHEY and CDR2 SVGAGI. Trimming removed 0 bases from V and 3 bases from J, with 8 bases in between. The CDR3 sequence is 14 residues long.

The chain is built from TRBV6-5 and TRBJ1-1, with unresolved D. This TCR came from a woman aged 18-30 years with Graves' hyperthyroidism that later progressed to Graves' ophthalmopathy. Sample: blood. In nucleotides, the CDR3 is TGTGCCAGCAGTTACTCTTCGGGTTACACTGAAGCTTTCTTT. Its protein is CASSYSSGYTEAFF.